These T cell receptor beta chains were read from a single sample in a study of T-cell memory formation after mild COVID-19. TCRdb re-derived calls from the 5' RACE reads in MiXCR, one entry per CDR3 protein. Found here are around 300,000 distinct CDR3 sequences, 7% to 10% of them singletons; the top ten hold about 22%. The sample comprised PBMCs or a T cell subset sorted from them (not recorded which). Receptors were obtained from a man between 18 and 35 years old who had mild COVID-19 (a few samples of this study predate the infection). Cell type and time point are not known. CDR3s include the opening cysteine and the closing phenylalanine or tryptophan. A D gene is named only where the DNA matches it firmly. Size tells how often a clone was seen (once, few, many) or the class of an expanded clone, and some rows leave it out.

j_call | clone_size | v_call | d_call | cdr3_nt | cdr3_aa
TRBJ2-7 | many | TRBV4-1 | . | TGCGCCAGCAGCCCCACGAGGTCCGGGGGACTCTCCTACGAGCAGTACTTC | CASSPTRSGGLSYEQYF
TRBJ2-2 | . | TRBV5-1 | . | TGCGCCAGCAGCTTCCCGGGTTCGAACACCGGGGAGCTGTTTTTT | CASSFPGSNTGELFF
TRBJ2-1 | many | TRBV20-1 | . | TGCAGTGGCTGGGACGGATCCTACAATGAGCAGTTCTTC | CSGWDGSYNEQFF
TRBJ2-5 | few | TRBV4-3 | . | TGCGCCAGCAGCCAATTAATCAAAGAGACCCAGTACTTC | CASSQLIKETQYF
TRBJ1-1 | many | TRBV7-3 | . | TGTGCCACCGCCCGGACAGCGAACACTGAAGCTTTCTTT | CATARTANTEAFF
TRBJ2-1 | few | TRBV7-2 | . | TGTGCCAGCAGCTTAGGGGGGTCGTGGTTTGAGCAGTTCTTC | CASSLGGSWFEQFF
TRBJ1-6 | few | TRBV6-5 | . | TGTGCCAGCAGTTACACCGGGGCGGATAATTCACCCCTCCACTTT | CASSYTGADNSPLHF
TRBJ2-1 | . | TRBV7-9 | . | TGTGCCAGCAGCTTAGCTCTGGGGGTGACTTTTGGGGTCAGGTACAATGAGCAGTTCTTC | CASSLALGVTFGVRYNEQFF
TRBJ1-5 | few | TRBV6-5 | . | TGTGCCAGCAGTCCAGTCCAAAATCAGCCCCAGCATTTT | CASSPVQNQPQHF
TRBJ2-1 | . | TRBV9 | . | TGTGCCAGCAGCACCCGACAGGGAGGGAATGAGCAGTTCTTC | CASSTRQGGNEQFF
TRBJ1-3 | . | TRBV7-2 | TRBD1 | TGTGCCAGCAGCCCCGGGACAGTAGAGAGAAACACCATATATTTT | CASSPGTVERNTIYF
TRBJ2-2 | . | TRBV7-9 | . | TGTGCCAGCAGCTCTGTAGTGGGTAAACGCACCGGGGAGCTGTTTTTT | CASSSVVGKRTGELFF
TRBJ2-3 | . | TRBV7-3 | . | TGTGCCAGCAGCTCGAATCATGGAGGAGATACGCAGTATTTT | CASSSNHGGDTQYF
TRBJ2-1 | many | TRBV4-2 | . | TGTGCCAGCAGCTTTGGGCGGAAGGATGAGCAGTTCTTC | CASSFGRKDEQFF